This T cell receptor (beta chain) emerged from a study of T cells after yellow fever vaccination. Study summary: Preparation of fractions with low cell numbers was performed using SMART-Seq v4 Ultra Low Input.

Study-level findings and limits: Repertoires obtained by FACS sorting could include abundant clonotypes that entered as contaminants from the bulk population. Peaking faster, on day 5 versus 15, the secondary response was nonetheless weaker.

A note on this clonotype: Its antigen is unknown.

MiXCR, run by TCRdb on the 5' RACE reads, gives a single entry per CDR3 protein. The sample holds 350,000 to 450,000 distinct CDR3 sequences; over 15% are singletons and the top ten take about a sixth. The germline gives CDR1 SQVTM, CDR2 ANQGSEA. There are 13 residues in the CDR3. V was clipped by 1 base and J by 8 bases, with 12 bases between them. The sequencing here drew on PBMCs, taken before the yellow fever booster vaccination. This chain links TRBV29-1 with TRBJ2-1; D might be TRBD1 (5 bases). The sequence was collected from a man between 18 and 35 years old who received the YFV17D yellow fever vaccine. For the CDR3, the DNA is TGCAGCGTTGAAGCAGGGAAAAGGTATGAGCAGTTCTTC. Its protein product is CSVEAGKRYEQFF.